This T cell receptor beta chain appears in the sequencing data of a study of blood T cell repertoires in COVID-19. The overall study: PBMCs, B-cell-depleted T cells, or T cells provided the cDNA or gDNA that made up the material.

The CDR3 runs to 15 residues. As processed by the authors: Nucleated cell counts were estimated from reference gene primer amplification. The method was immunoSEQ multiplex PCR; TCRdb's version includes in-frame clones alone and lacks a portion of them. V, J and clone size are taken as reported in that table, and D and trimming were inferred from the DNA itself. The table records 90,000 to 100,000 clones, around 88% of them present only once. The sequencing input was peripheral blood. The chain combines TRBV21-1 with TRBJ2-1; TRBD2 reflects the table's D call only, with no check against the DNA. TRBV21-1 is recorded as a pseudogene. The clonotype was recovered from a man at least 80 years old with acute or convalescent COVID-19. CDR3 in DNA: TGTGCCAGCATCCTAGCGGGATCCTCCTACAATGAGCAGTTCTTC. Translated, it gives CASILAGSSYNEQFF.